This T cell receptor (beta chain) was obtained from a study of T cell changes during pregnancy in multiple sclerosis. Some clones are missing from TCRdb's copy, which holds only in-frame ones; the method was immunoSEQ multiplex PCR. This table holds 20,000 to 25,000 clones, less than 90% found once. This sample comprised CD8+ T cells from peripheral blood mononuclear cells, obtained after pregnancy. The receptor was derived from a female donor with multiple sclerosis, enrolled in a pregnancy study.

The CDR3 nucleotides are TGTGCCAGCAGCTTGGCCATTGGGGGGACAGATACGCAGTATTTT. Protein sequence: CASSLAIGGTDTQYF. The rearrangement links TRBV5-4 to TRBJ2-3; possible D gene TRBD2, 6 bases. V shed 0 bases and J shed 3 bases, with 11 bases lying between them. Germline V CDR1 and CDR2: SGHNT, YYREEE (reference sequence). There are 15 residues in the CDR3.